A selection of T cell receptor beta chains follows, all from one sample in a study of spatial heterogeneity in lung cancer. TCRdb reprocessed the 5' RACE reads via MiXCR and lists one record per CDR3 protein. In the table there are about 10,000 distinct CDR3 sequences, 6.1% of which are singletons. The source was normal lung tissue next to the tumor, collected at surgery. The receptors were gathered from a male donor with early-stage non-small cell lung cancer. Both conserved end residues are part of each CDR3. D genes are given only for firm matches. Not every row has a clone size; where given, it reads once, few, many or a size class.

V	size	D	J	DNA	CDR3
TRBV7-9	medium-sized	-	TRBJ2-7	TGTGCCAGCAGCTTAGCGGGAGGATACCCCTTCTACGAGCAGTACTTC	CASSLAGGYPFYEQYF
TRBV7-2	many	-	TRBJ2-2	TGTGCCAGCAGCCCTCAGGGCAGGGACACCGGGGAGCTGTTTTTT	CASSPQGRDTGELFF
TRBV4-2	-	TRBD2	TRBJ2-7	TGTGCCAGCAGCCAAGAGACTAGCGGGGGCCCCACCTCCTACGAGCAGTACTTC	CASSQETSGGPTSYEQYF
TRBV9	-	-	TRBJ2-2	TGTGCCAGCAGCTTAGAGGCCGGGGAGCTGTTTTTT	CASSLEAGELFF
TRBV6-5	medium-sized	TRBD1	TRBJ2-1	TGTGCCAGCGGTGCGGGACAGGGGGCGGGCGAGCAGTTCTTC	CASGAGQGAGEQFF
TRBV7-3	many	-	TRBJ1-1	TGTGCCAGCAGCTTAAACGGCCAAACTGAAGCTTTCTTT	CASSLNGQTEAFF
TRBV28	many	-	TRBJ2-1	TGTGCCAGCAGAACTGTTAATGAGCAGTTCTTC	CASRTVNEQFF
TRBV29-1	few	-	TRBJ2-7	TGCAGCGTTGAAGGCGGCAGGGGCACCTACGAGCAGTACTTC	CSVEGGRGTYEQYF
TRBV12-3/TRBV12-4	many	TRBD2	TRBJ2-3	TGTGCCAGCAGCGGCGACTGGGAGCGGGAGGGAGATACGCAGTATTTT	CASSGDWEREGDTQYF
TRBV6-2/TRBV6-3	many	-	TRBJ2-2	TGTGCCAGCAGAGACGGGGAGCTGTTTTTT	CASRDGELFF
TRBV2	many	-	TRBJ2-1	TGTGCCAGCAGAGTAGAATACAATGAGCAGTTCTTC	CASRVEYNEQFF
TRBV19	-	TRBD1	TRBJ2-5	TGTGCCAGTAGTACGGGGACAGGGGGCATGAAGACCCAGTACTTC	CASSTGTGGMKTQYF
TRBV7-9	-	TRBD1	TRBJ2-1	TGTGCCGGCAGGGACAGGGACGAGACCAATGAGCAGTTCTTC	CAGRDRDETNEQFF
TRBV29-1	many	-	TRBJ1-5	TGCAGCGCCTCCCCAGGGGTAGGAAATCAGCCCCAGCATTTT	CSASPGVGNQPQHF
TRBV6-4	few	-	TRBJ2-3	TGTGCCAGCAGTGACTCCCTAGAAACAGATACGCAGTATTTT	CASSDSLETDTQYF
TRBV24-1	many	TRBD2	TRBJ2-1	TGTGCCACCAGTGAGAGGACTAGCATGGGGAATGAGCAGTTCTTC	CATSERTSMGNEQFF
TRBV11-2	many	-	TRBJ1-1	TGTGCCAGCAGCTTAGTCAGGAGGGCGGACACTGAAGCTTTCTTT	CASSLVRRADTEAFF
TRBV27	large	TRBD2	TRBJ2-2	TGTGCCAGCCAAGAATTCCGGGAGGCCACCGGGGAGCTGTTTTTT	CASQEFREATGELFF
TRBV28	-	-	TRBJ1-2	TGTGCCAGCGTCGGGGAAAACTATGGCTACACCTTC	CASVGENYGYTF
TRBV5-4	many	TRBD2	TRBJ2-4	TGTGCCAGCAGCCCGGGACGGGGGGGCAGATACAAAAACATTCAGTACTTC	CASSPGRGGRYKNIQYF
TRBV20-1	many	-	TRBJ2-1	TGCAGTGCTAACCCTGCTGGCGGAGCCCACAATGAGCAGTTCTTC	CSANPAGGAHNEQFF
TRBV27	many	-	TRBJ1-6	TGTGCCAGCAGTATAGCAGGGGCCTATAATTCACCCCTCCACTTT	CASSIAGAYNSPLHF
TRBV20-1	many	-	TRBJ2-3	TGCAGTGCTAGAGTTTTGGCAGGGGCAACGGGAGTGGGGACAGATACGCAGTATTTT	CSARVLAGATGVGTDTQYF
TRBV12-3/TRBV12-4	medium-sized	TRBD2	TRBJ2-5	TGTGCCAGCAAAGGACTAGCGGGAGTGGAGACCCAGTACTTC	CASKGLAGVETQYF
TRBV3-1	medium-sized	-	TRBJ1-1	TGTGCCAGCAGTTTCGACAGAAACACTGAAGCTTTCTTT	CASSFDRNTEAFF
TRBV7-9	medium-sized	TRBD2	TRBJ2-7	TGTGCCAGCAGCTTAATAAGCGGGAGGGCCTACGAGCAGTACTTC	CASSLISGRAYEQYF